These 5 T cell receptor beta chains share one sample of origin, sequenced in a study of T cell responses to AZD1222 COVID-19 vaccine. Some clones are missing from TCRdb's copy, which holds only in-frame ones; the method was immunoSEQ multiplex PCR. Counted here are 95,000 to 150,000 clones, approximately 89% occurring once; the ten biggest clones make up almost 4.5%. This sample comprised peripheral blood, obtained 28 days after the second AZD1222 dose. All receptors come from an adult who received the AZD1222 COVID-19 vaccine.

V usage is TRBV7-2 and J usage is TRBJ1-5; weak D call: TRBD1 (6 bases). Trimming took 5 bases from V and 3 from J, leaving 11 bases between them. The CDR3 covers 14 residues. CDR1 is SGHTA, CDR2 FQGNSA, per germline. The CDR3: CASSLRTDNQPQHF. The CDR3 DNA is TGTGCCAGCAGCCTCCGGACAGACAATCAGCCCCAGCATTTT.

This clone appeared a single time. The chain links TRBV7-2 to TRBJ2-7; 10 bases align to TRBD1. This CDR3 region has 14 residues. Looked up from germline, CDR1 is SGHTA and CDR2 is FQGNSA. J gave up 3 bases and V 5 bases, and 4 bases lay outside the gene matches. Written as DNA, the CDR3 is TGTGCCAGCAGCCCGAGGACAGGGGGCTACGAGCAGTACTTC. It codes for CASSPRTGGYEQYF.

J is TRBJ1-1 and V is TRBV5-4; the match to TRBD1 covers 9 bases. J gave up 3 bases and V 4 bases, and 7 bases lay outside the gene matches. This CDR3 comprises 15 residues. CDR1 is SGHNT, CDR2 YYREEE, per germline (reference sequence). The CDR3 DNA reads as TGTGCCAGCAGCGCCAAGGGACAGGGAGACACTGAAGCTTTCTTT. Translating it yields CASSAKGQGDTEAFF.

J is TRBJ2-1 and V is TRBV11-3, with unresolved D. The CDR3 totals 12 residues. Germline loops: CDR1 SGHNT, CDR2 YENEEA. V lost 5 bases and J 7 bases, leaving 9 bases between the germline ends. The CDR3 spells CASSPDGNEQFF. For the CDR3, the DNA is TGTGCCAGCAGCCCGGACGGGAATGAGCAGTTCTTC.

The V and J genes are TRBV18 and TRBJ2-7; D tentatively fits TRBD1 or TRBD2 (5 bases each). The CDR3 contains 18 residues. The V end lost 0 bases, the J end lost 2 bases, and 20 bases lay between the germline ends. Germline CDR1 KGHSH, CDR2 LQKENI. CDR3 DNA sequence: TGTGCCAGCTCACCACCGAGGGACGGGGAAAACCCCCCCTACGAGCAGTACTTC. Translation: CASSPPRDGENPPYEQYF.